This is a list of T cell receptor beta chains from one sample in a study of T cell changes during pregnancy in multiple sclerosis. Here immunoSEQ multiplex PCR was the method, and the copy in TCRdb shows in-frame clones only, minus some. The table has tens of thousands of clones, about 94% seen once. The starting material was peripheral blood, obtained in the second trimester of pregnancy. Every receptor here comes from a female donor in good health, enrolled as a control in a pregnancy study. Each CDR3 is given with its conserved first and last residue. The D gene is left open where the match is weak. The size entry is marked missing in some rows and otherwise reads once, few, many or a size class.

TGTGCCAGCAGCGCGGGACTAGCGGGACGAGAGACCCAGTACTTC,CASSAGLAGRETQYF,15,TRBV9,TRBJ2-5,TRBD2,-
TGTGCCAGCAGTTACACAGGGGTCTCTGGAAACACCATATATTTT,CASSYTGVSGNTIYF,15,TRBV6-5,TRBJ1-3,TRBD1,-
TGTGCCAGCAGCTTCGTGTCGTTGGCAACTGGAAACACCATATATTTT,CASSFVSLATGNTIYF,16,TRBV7-8,TRBJ1-3,-,-
TGTGCCAGTAGTGGCCGGGACAGCCTTGGGACCCAGTACTTC,CASSGRDSLGTQYF,14,TRBV19,TRBJ2-5,TRBD1,-
TGCGCCAGCAGCTTGGACGGGACAGCCTACGAGCAGTACTTC,CASSLDGTAYEQYF,14,TRBV5-1,TRBJ2-7,TRBD1,-
TGTGCCAGCTCACCACCCTCACTACGGCCGGGGGAAAAACTGTTTTTT,CASSPPSLRPGEKLFF,16,TRBV18,TRBJ1-4,-,-
TGTGCCAGCGGCGTAGGGGTGTTCCTAGGTAGCGGGAGTTCAGCCGGGGAGCTGTTTTTT,CASGVGVFLGSGSSAGELFF,20,TRBV9,TRBJ2-2,TRBD2,-
TGTGCCAGCTCACTCCGGACTAGCGAAAAGACCCAGTACTTC,CASSLRTSEKTQYF,14,TRBV18,TRBJ2-5,TRBD2,-
TGTGCCACCAGCAGAGAGACAGGGGGCTCCTACGAGCAGTACTTC,CATSRETGGSYEQYF,15,TRBV15,TRBJ2-7,TRBD1,few
TGTGCCAGCAGCCAAGCTCGGACTAGCGGGGGTAGGGTGGCCGGGGAGCTGTTTTTT,CASSQARTSGGRVAGELFF,19,TRBV14,TRBJ2-2,TRBD2,-